The rows below give T cell receptor beta chains drawn from one sample of a study of Ad26.COV2.S vaccination and SARS-CoV-2 variants. Assay: immunoSEQ multiplex PCR; the TCRdb copy retains only in-frame clones and omits some. The table includes about 250,000 clones, 87% detected once. Sample: peripheral blood, taken in a trial of Ad26.COV2.S vaccine versus placebo. The receptors come from a person aged 18-60 years who received the Ad26.COV2.S COVID-19 vaccine or a placebo. Both conserved end residues are part of each CDR3. The D gene is left open where the match is weak. Not every row has a clone size; where given, it reads once, few, many or a size class.

CDR3nt,CDR3aa,v_gene,d_gene,j_gene,abundance
TGCAGTGTGGACAGAAGATACGAGCAGTACTTC,CSVDRRYEQYF,TRBV20-1,-,TRBJ2-7,-
TGTGCCAGCAATCCTAGCGGGGGCGCTGGCTATGGCTACACCTTC,CASNPSGGAGYGYTF,TRBV6-5,-,TRBJ1-2,-
TGTGCCAGCAGCCTTCAGGGGTATGAGCAGTTCTTC,CASSLQGYEQFF,TRBV11-3,-,TRBJ2-1,-
TGTGCCAGTAGTCTCGGGACAGGGCGGTCCTACGAGCAGTACTTC,CASSLGTGRSYEQYF,TRBV19,TRBD1,TRBJ2-7,-
TGTGCCAGTAGTATAGGTGGCTACGACATTCAGTACTTC,CASSIGGYDIQYF,TRBV19,-,TRBJ2-4,-
TGTGCCAGCAGCCCTTATCTGGGACAGGGTCTCTCTGGGGCCAACGTCCTGACTTTC,CASSPYLGQGLSGANVLTF,TRBV5-8,TRBD1,TRBJ2-6,-
TGCGCCAGCAGGAAGTCCGAGGTTAACAGGGCTTACTATGGCTACACCTTC,CASRKSEVNRAYYGYTF,TRBV4-1,-,TRBJ1-2,once
TGTGCCAGCAGTGATATAAGGGGGCCGGGTGAAAAACTGTTTTTT,CASSDIRGPGEKLFF,TRBV25-1,TRBD1,TRBJ1-4,once
TGTGCCAGCAGCTTAGTGTGGCACAAGGGAGATAGCAATCAGCCCCAGCATTTT,CASSLVWHKGDSNQPQHF,TRBV7-9,-,TRBJ1-5,-
TGCGCCAGCAGCCAAGAAGAGGGGGATGGCACAGATACGCAGTATTTT,CASSQEEGDGTDTQYF,TRBV4-3,-,TRBJ2-3,-
TGTGCCAGTAGTTGGGGACAGGTTTACCAAGAGACCCAGTACTTC,CASSWGQVYQETQYF,TRBV19,TRBD1,TRBJ2-5,-
TGTGCCAGCAGCCGTAGCGGGAAGAAACAAGAGACCCAGTACTTC,CASSRSGKKQETQYF,TRBV5-8,TRBD2,TRBJ2-5,-
TGTGCCAGCAGCTCCTCGGGACAGCGACGCACAGATACGCAGTATTTT,CASSSSGQRRTDTQYF,TRBV7-6,TRBD1,TRBJ2-3,-
TGTGCCAGCAGTGAAGCTAGCGGGGATTACAATGAGCAGTTCTTC,CASSEASGDYNEQFF,TRBV2,TRBD2,TRBJ2-1,-
TGTGCCAGCAGTTACCCCTGGGACAAGAACACCGGGGAGCTGTTTTTT,CASSYPWDKNTGELFF,TRBV6-2/TRBV6-3,-,TRBJ2-2,-
TGCGCCAGCAGCTTAGGGGGCGATGGCTACACCTTC,CASSLGGDGYTF,TRBV5-1,TRBD1,TRBJ1-2,-
TGCGCCAGCAGCCAAGACCAAAGGCAGGGGAGGTTATCACCCCTCCACTTT,CASSQDQRQGRLSPLHF,TRBV4-1,-,TRBJ1-6,few
TGTGCCAGCAGACTTACTAGCGGGGGGGCGAATGAGCAGTTCTTC,CASRLTSGGANEQFF,TRBV3-1/TRBV3-2,TRBD2,TRBJ2-1,-
TGCAGCGTCTCCCCCGGGTATGAAAACGAGCAGTACTTC,CSVSPGYENEQYF,TRBV29-1,-,TRBJ2-7,-
TGCGCCAGCAGCTTGGGTGGCAGCGCTAACTATGGCTACACCTTC,CASSLGGSANYGYTF,TRBV5-1,-,TRBJ1-2,-
TGCGCCAGCAGCCAAGTTGACAGCAGGAACACCATATATTTT,CASSQVDSRNTIYF,TRBV4-3,-,TRBJ1-3,-
TGTGCCAGCAGCCGAATAGCAGGGATGGGGGGTGAAAAACTGTTTTTT,CASSRIAGMGGEKLFF,TRBV7-8,-,TRBJ1-4,-
TGTGCCAGTAACAACGGATATGGCTACACCTTC,CASNNGYGYTF,TRBV19,-,TRBJ1-2,-
TGCGCCAGCAGCCAAGAGAACCGTGAAGCTTTCTTT,CASSQENREAFF,TRBV4-3,-,TRBJ1-1,-
TGTGCCAGCAGCTTATCCCGAGAGACCCAGTACTTC,CASSLSRETQYF,TRBV7-2,-,TRBJ2-5,-
TGTGCCAGCAGCACCATGAGGGGTCGAGTGGCCCACGAGCAGTACTTC,CASSTMRGRVAHEQYF,TRBV11-2,-,TRBJ2-7,-
TGTGCCAGCAGCTCCCGACTAGCGGGGGGCACCGGGGAGCTGTTTTTT,CASSSRLAGGTGELFF,TRBV11-2,TRBD2,TRBJ2-2,-
TGCGCCAGCAGCTTAATAGCGGGGGGCCCAGGGACCCAGTACTTC,CASSLIAGGPGTQYF,TRBV5-1,TRBD2,TRBJ2-5,-
TGTGCCAGCTCCCCCCCGACCGGGAGCCAGCCCCAGCATTTT,CASSPPTGSQPQHF,TRBV18,-,TRBJ1-5,-
TGTGCCAGCAGCCTGGGACTCCTCTATGGCTACACCTTC,CASSLGLLYGYTF,TRBV14,-,TRBJ1-2,-
TGTGCCAGCAGCTTCCAGGCTATCTCTGGGGCCAACGTCCTGACTTTC,CASSFQAISGANVLTF,TRBV5-4,-,TRBJ2-6,-
TGTGCCAGCTCCGGTGCGGGGGCCCTAGATTCACCCCTCCACTTT,CASSGAGALDSPLHF,TRBV18,-,TRBJ1-6,-
TGTGCCAGCAGCTCGACAGGGCCTAATGAAAAACTGTTTTTT,CASSSTGPNEKLFF,TRBV13,TRBD1,TRBJ1-4,-
TGTGCCAGCAGCGTGGGGCGCGAAAATTCACCCCTCCACTTT,CASSVGRENSPLHF,TRBV9,-,TRBJ1-6,-
TGCGCCAGCAGCTTACAAGGGGGCGCAGATACGCAGTATTTT,CASSLQGGADTQYF,TRBV5-1,TRBD1,TRBJ2-3,-
TGCGCCAGCAGCCAAGAAGAAGGTAATGAGCAGTTCTTC,CASSQEEGNEQFF,TRBV4-3,-,TRBJ2-1,-
TGTGCCAGCAGACCAACAGGGGAAGTCTATGGCTACACCTTC,CASRPTGEVYGYTF,TRBV7-9,TRBD1,TRBJ1-2,-
TGTGCCAGCAGCTTAGTGGGTAATGAGCAGTTCTTC,CASSLVGNEQFF,TRBV11-2,-,TRBJ2-1,-
TGTGCCAGCAGTGAATTAGAAGGTCAGCCCCAGCATTTT,CASSELEGQPQHF,TRBV6-1,-,TRBJ1-5,-
TGTGCCATCAGTGAGTCGACTCGGGCTAGCGGGAGACGGAAGGTTAGTAATGAGCAGTTCTTC,CAISESTRASGRRKVSNEQFF,TRBV10-3,TRBD2,TRBJ2-1,-
TGTGCCAGCAGCTGGGACAGGCGCTACGAGCAGTACTTC,CASSWDRRYEQYF,TRBV6-5,TRBD1,TRBJ2-7,-
TGTGCCAGCAGCTTAGAGCCCCCCTCAGGGTCCTCTAGAAACACCATATATTTT,CASSLEPPSGSSRNTIYF,TRBV7-6,-,TRBJ1-3,-
TGTGCCAGCAGCCCCGCGGGCCCCGGCTCCCAGTACTTC,CASSPAGPGSQYF,TRBV7-2,-,TRBJ2-7,-
TGTGCTAGCATTCTTTTCCGGGACGGGGACAATGAGCAGTTCTTC,CASILFRDGDNEQFF,TRBV7-7,-,TRBJ2-1,-
TGTGCCAGCAGTGCTGGGACAGGGACTAATCAGCCCCAGCATTTT,CASSAGTGTNQPQHF,TRBV2,TRBD1,TRBJ1-5,-
TGTGCCAGCAGCCCCGTAGCCTATAGATCACCCCTCCACTTT,CASSPVAYRSPLHF,TRBV7-9,-,TRBJ1-6,-
TGTGCCAGCAGCGTAAGAGGGGGCACCGGGACAGGGGGCTTAAATGAAAAACTGTTTTTT,CASSVRGGTGTGGLNEKLFF,TRBV9,TRBD1,TRBJ1-4,-
TGTGCCAGCAGTCCACTGAATATAGCGGGGGGGCATGCAGATACGCAGTATTTT,CASSPLNIAGGHADTQYF,TRBV6-2/TRBV6-3,TRBD2,TRBJ2-3,many
TGTGCCAGCAGCTTAGGGGGACTAGCGGGGGCCGCGAACACCGGGGAGCTGTTTTTT,CASSLGGLAGAANTGELFF,TRBV11-2,TRBD2,TRBJ2-2,-
TGTGCCAGCAGTGAAGGGGTATTAAGCAATAATCAGCCCCAGCATTTT,CASSEGVLSNNQPQHF,TRBV6-1,-,TRBJ1-5,-
TGTGCCAGTAGTATTGGCGGGGGAAGGTACAGCAACATGAACACTGAAGCTTTCTTT,CASSIGGGRYSNMNTEAFF,TRBV19,-,TRBJ1-1,-
TGTGCCAGCTCGGGACCGAACACTGAAGCTTTCTTT,CASSGPNTEAFF,TRBV9,-,TRBJ1-1,-
TGTGCCAGCAGCTTACTGCCGAACACAGATACGCAGTATTTT,CASSLLPNTDTQYF,TRBV5-4,-,TRBJ2-3,-